The rows below give T cell receptor beta chains drawn from one sample of a study of T cells in Graves' hyperthyroidism and ophthalmopathy. TCRdb ran MiXCR on the multiplex PCR reads and lists one entry per CDR3 protein. Among approximately 210,000 distinct CDR3 sequences listed, 17% were seen once. The sample consisted of blood. The receptors derive from a man between 45 and 60 years old with Graves' hyperthyroidism. The CDR3 runs from the conserved cysteine through the conserved F or W. The D gene is left open where the match is weak. Clone size is given for some rows only: seen once, a few or many times, or a class if the clone is expanded.

CDR3,DNA,J,V,size,D
CASSGSPGPTINYGYTF,TGTGCCAGCAGCGGATCTCCGGGACCGACGATAAACTATGGCTACACCTTC,TRBJ1-2,TRBV6-1,NA,NA
CASSIGPYSEQFF,TGTGCCAGTAGTATAGGGCCCTACAGTGAGCAGTTCTTC,TRBJ2-1,TRBV7-2,few,NA
CASSPLGGGMYNEQFF,TGTGCCAGCAGTCCCCTGGGAGGGGGCATGTACAATGAGCAGTTCTTC,TRBJ2-1,TRBV27,many,NA
CASSVTGGTEAFF,TGTGCCAGCAGCGTCACAGGGGGCACTGAAGCTTTCTTT,TRBJ1-1,TRBV6-1,many,TRBD1
CASRPGQGSSGANVLTF,TGTGCCAGCAGGCCGGGACAGGGAAGTTCTGGGGCCAACGTCCTGACTTTC,TRBJ2-6,TRBV2,NA,TRBD1
CASRGGPSTDTQYF,TGCGCCAGCAGGGGCGGCCCTAGCACAGATACGCAGTATTTT,TRBJ2-3,TRBV5-1,NA,NA
CASSLTTIQETQYF,TGTGCCAGCAGCTTAACTACTATTCAAGAGACCCAGTACTTC,TRBJ2-5,TRBV13,many,NA
CASSSFFNTGELFF,TGTGCCAGCAGCTCATTCTTCAACACCGGGGAGCTGTTTTTT,TRBJ2-2,TRBV11-3,NA,NA
CASGTDRTGELFF,TGTGCCAGCGGGACAGACAGAACCGGGGAGCTGTTTTTT,TRBJ2-2,TRBV7-9,NA,TRBD1
CASSPTDRGSEQYF,TGTGCCAGCTCACCGACGGACAGGGGTTCCGAGCAGTACTTC,TRBJ2-7,TRBV18,few,TRBD1
CASSLIGTSGRPRSYNEQFF,TGTGCCAGCAGTTTAATTGGGACTAGCGGGAGGCCGCGCTCCTACAATGAGCAGTTCTTC,TRBJ2-1,TRBV28,NA,TRBD2
CATSGAGRTEAFF,TGTGCCACCAGTGGGGCAGGGAGAACTGAAGCTTTCTTT,TRBJ1-1,TRBV24-1,many,NA
CASSPGRIFTEAFF,TGTGCCAGCAGCCCGGGACGGATTTTCACTGAAGCTTTCTTT,TRBJ1-1,TRBV9,few,NA
CASSPGTGAPWDTDTQYF,TGTGCCAGCAGCCCGGGGACAGGGGCCCCTTGGGACACAGATACGCAGTATTTT,TRBJ2-3,TRBV28,few,TRBD1
CAWSRWDRGLNEQFF,TGTGCCTGGAGTAGGTGGGACAGGGGGCTTAATGAGCAGTTCTTC,TRBJ2-1,TRBV30,many,TRBD1
CSAAWKGGNQPQHF,TGCAGTGCTGCCTGGAAGGGCGGCAATCAGCCCCAGCATTTT,TRBJ1-5,TRBV20-1,few,NA
CASSQNRDTQYF,TGTGCCAGCAGCCAAAACAGGGATACGCAGTATTTT,TRBJ2-3,TRBV7-3,many,NA
CASSLTSGSPDTQYF,TGTGCCAGCAGTTTGACTAGCGGGAGCCCAGATACGCAGTATTTT,TRBJ2-3,TRBV28,NA,TRBD2
CASSEAWGSETQYF,TGTGCCAGCAGTGAAGCGTGGGGGTCAGAGACCCAGTACTTC,TRBJ2-5,TRBV6-1,NA,NA
CASSLAADEAFF,TGTGCCAGCAGCTTAGCAGCGGATGAAGCTTTCTTT,TRBJ1-1,TRBV7-9,few,NA